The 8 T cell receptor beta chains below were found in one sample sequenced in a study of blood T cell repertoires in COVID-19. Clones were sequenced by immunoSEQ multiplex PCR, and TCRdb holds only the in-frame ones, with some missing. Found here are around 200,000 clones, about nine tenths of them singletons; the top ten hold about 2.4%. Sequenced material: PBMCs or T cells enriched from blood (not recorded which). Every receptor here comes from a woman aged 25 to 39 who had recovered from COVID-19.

The CDR3 sequence is CASSLVGTGNINEQYF. The CDR3 nucleotides are TGCGCCAGCAGCTTGGTTGGGACAGGGAATATTAACGAGCAGTACTTC. The rearrangement links TRBV5-1 to TRBJ2-7; TRBD1 aligns across 9 bases. Looked up from germline, CDR1 is SGHRS and CDR2 is YFSETQ. Trimming cost V 0 bases and J 5 bases; bases outside gene matches: 9. The CDR3 is 16 amino acids.

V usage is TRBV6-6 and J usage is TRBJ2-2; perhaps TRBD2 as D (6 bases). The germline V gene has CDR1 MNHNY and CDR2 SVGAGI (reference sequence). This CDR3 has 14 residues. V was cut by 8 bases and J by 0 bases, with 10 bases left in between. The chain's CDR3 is CASGWGANTGELFF. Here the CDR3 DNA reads TGTGCCAGCGGGTGGGGGGCGAACACCGGGGAGCTGTTTTTT.

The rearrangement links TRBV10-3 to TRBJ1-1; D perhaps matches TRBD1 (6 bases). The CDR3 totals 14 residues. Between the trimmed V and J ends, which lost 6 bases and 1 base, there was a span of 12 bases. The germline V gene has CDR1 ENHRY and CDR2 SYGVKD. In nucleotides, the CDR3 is TGTGCCATCAGACTACAGGGCGAGAACACTGAAGCTTTCTTT. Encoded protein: CAIRLQGENTEAFF.

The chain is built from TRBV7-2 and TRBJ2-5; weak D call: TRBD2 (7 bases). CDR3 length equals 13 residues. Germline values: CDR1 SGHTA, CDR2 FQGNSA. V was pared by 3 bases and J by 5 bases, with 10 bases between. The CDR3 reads CASSFGGLETQYF. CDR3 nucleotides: TGTGCCAGCAGCTTCGGGGGGCTGGAGACCCAGTACTTC.

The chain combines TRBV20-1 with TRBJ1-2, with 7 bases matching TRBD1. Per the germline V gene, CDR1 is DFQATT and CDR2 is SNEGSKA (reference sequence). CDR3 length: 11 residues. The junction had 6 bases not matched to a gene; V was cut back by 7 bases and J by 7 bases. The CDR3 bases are TGCAGTGGTGGGACAGTAACTGGCTACACCTTC. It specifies CSGGTVTGYTF.

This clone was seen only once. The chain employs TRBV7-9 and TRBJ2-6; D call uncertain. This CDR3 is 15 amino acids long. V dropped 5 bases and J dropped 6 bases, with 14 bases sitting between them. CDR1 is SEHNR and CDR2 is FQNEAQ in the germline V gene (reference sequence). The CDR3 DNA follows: TGTGCCAGCAGCCTCAGACAATTAGAGGCCAACGTCCTGACTTTC. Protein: CASSLRQLEANVLTF. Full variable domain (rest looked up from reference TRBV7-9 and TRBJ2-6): DTGVSQNPRHKITKRGQNVTFRCDPISEHNRLYWYRQTLGQGPEFLTYFQNEAQLEKSRLLSDRFSAERPKGSFSTLEIQRTEQGDSAMYLCASSLRQLEANVLTFGAGSRLTVL.

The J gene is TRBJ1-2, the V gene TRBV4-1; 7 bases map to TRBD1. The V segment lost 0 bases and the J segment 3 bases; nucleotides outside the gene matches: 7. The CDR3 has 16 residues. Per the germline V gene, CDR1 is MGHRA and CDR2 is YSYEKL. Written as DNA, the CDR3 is TGCGCCAGCAGCCAAGAAAGGACAGGCGCATACTATGGCTACACCTTC. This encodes CASSQERTGAYYGYTF.

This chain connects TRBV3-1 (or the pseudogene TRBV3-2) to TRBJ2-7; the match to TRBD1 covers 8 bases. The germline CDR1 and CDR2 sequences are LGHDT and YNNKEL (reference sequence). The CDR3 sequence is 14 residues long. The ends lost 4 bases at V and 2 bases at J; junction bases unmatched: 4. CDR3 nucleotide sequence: TGTGCCAGCAGCCCGGACAGGGTTCCCTACGAGCAGTACTTC. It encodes CASSPDRVPYEQYF.